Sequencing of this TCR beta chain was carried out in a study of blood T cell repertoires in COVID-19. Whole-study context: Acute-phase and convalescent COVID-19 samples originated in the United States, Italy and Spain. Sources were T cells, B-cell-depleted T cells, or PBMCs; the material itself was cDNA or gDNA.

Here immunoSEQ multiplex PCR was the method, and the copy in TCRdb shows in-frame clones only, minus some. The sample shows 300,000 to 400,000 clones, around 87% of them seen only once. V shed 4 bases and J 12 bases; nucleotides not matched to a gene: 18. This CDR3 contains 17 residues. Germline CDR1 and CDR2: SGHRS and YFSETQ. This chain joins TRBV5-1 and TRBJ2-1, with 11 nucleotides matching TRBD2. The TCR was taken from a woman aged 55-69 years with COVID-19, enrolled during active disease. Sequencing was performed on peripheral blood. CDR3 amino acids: CASSPKAGTSGAERQFF. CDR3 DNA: TGCGCCAGCAGCCCCAAAGCCGGGACTAGCGGAGCCGAGCGGCAGTTCTTC.